This T cell receptor beta chain was sequenced for a study of blood T cells in healthy people across ages. Overall study context: Researchers report that template switching captured about one barcoded beta molecule per two T cells. Study observations and caveats: Long-lived donors carried more naive CD4+ cells and greater diversity than aged donors.

Germline V lookup: CDR1 LNHNV, CDR2 YYDKDF (reference sequence). The V and J ends lost 0 bases and 10 bases respectively, with 13 bases between them. The CDR3 consists of 14 residues. A J-beta primer mix and a sample-barcoded 5' primer were used in a second PCR of about 7 to 12 cycles. MiXCR, applied by TCRdb to the 5' RACE reads, yields one record per CDR3 protein. Of over 1,500,000 distinct CDR3 sequences listed, about 50% are singletons. Notes on this clonotype: Its cognate antigen is unknown.

The rearrangement links TRBV15 to TRBJ2-1; TRBD2 is a possible D gene (5 bases). Sequenced: blood. This receptor was taken from a woman aged 40 to 50 in good health. The CDR3 region is CATSRDLAGDEQFF. The CDR3, as DNA: TGTGCCACCAGCAGAGATCTGGCGGGTGACGAGCAGTTCTTC.